This entry concerns a single T cell receptor beta chain. These data belong to a study of preoperative IRX-2 immunotherapy in early breast cancer. Treatment: preoperative locoregional IRX-2 cytokine immunotherapy. Patients received preoperative, locoregional IRX-2 cytokine immunotherapy in a phase Ib study. Assay: immunoSEQ multiplex PCR; the TCRdb copy retains only in-frame clones and omits some. The sample lists around 34,000 clones, roughly 96% seen once, with under 8% in the top ten. The CDR3 extends over 17 amino acids. V was shortened by 7 bases and J by 7 bases, with 25 bases between the two germline ends. CDR1 is WSHSY and CDR2 is SAAADI in the germline V gene.

This TCR was recovered from a human donor with breast cancer. The rearrangement links TRBV10-2 to TRBJ2-2; D is undetermined. This material was collected from a patient treated with IRX-2 immunotherapy. The DNA for the CDR3 is TGCGCCAGCAACCGACTGCCCCCATCGGCTTCCGGCGGGGAGCTGTTTTTT. Translated: CASNRLPPSASGGELFF.